A single sample gave rise to the 18 T cell receptor beta chains below, sequenced in a study of cytomegalovirus exposure and HLA in healthy donors. 60 Vbeta and 13 Jbeta primers were used in PCR. Repertoires were generated with immunoSEQ multiplex PCR, while TCRdb's copy carries only in-frame clones and drops some. The data contain around 54,000 clones, over 60% of them singletons. The sample taken for sequencing was PBMCs. The receptor set was obtained from a man younger than 45 in good health and CMV-seropositive.

The rearrangement joins TRBV6-6 to TRBJ1-2, with 7 bases lining up with TRBD1. The length of the CDR3 is 13 residues. Germline assignment: CDR1 MNHNY and CDR2 SVGAGI (reference sequence). The V gene end was trimmed by 4 bases and the J gene end by 4 bases; junction bases not matched to a gene: 3. The CDR3 is CASSFGTAYGYTF. In DNA form, the CDR3 reads TGTGCCAGCAGTTTCGGGACAGCCTATGGCTACACCTTC.

The V gene is TRBV19, the J gene TRBJ1-1; 10 bases are shared with TRBD1. CDR3 length: 15 amino acids. CDR1 and CDR2 (germline): LNHDA, SQIVND (reference sequence). The J segment lost 3 bases and the V segment lost 5 bases, leaving 6 bases of the junction unmatched. CDR3 region: CASSPSTGGHTEAFF. DNA for the CDR3: TGTGCCAGTAGTCCGTCGACAGGGGGCCACACTGAAGCTTTCTTT.

This clone was counted a single time. The chain combines TRBV15 with TRBJ1-1; 9 nucleotides align to TRBD1. The trim removed 1 base at V and 11 bases at J, leaving 11 bases unmatched. CDR1 LNHNV and CDR2 YYDKDF come from the germline V gene (reference sequence). This CDR3 has 15 residues. In DNA, the CDR3 is TGTGCCACCAGCAGAGTGGGACAGGGATTCGAGTCGGCTTTCTTT. As protein: CATSRVGQGFESAFF.

The J gene is TRBJ2-3, the V gene TRBV18, with TRBD2 matching 7 bases. There are 15 residues in the CDR3. CDR1 KGHSH and CDR2 LQKENI come from the germline V gene. J gave up 0 bases and V 8 bases, and 8 bases lay outside the gene matches. The CDR3: CASARDYSSTDTQYF. DNA for the CDR3: TGTGCCAGCGCTCGGGACTACTCCAGCACAGATACGCAGTATTTT.

The J gene is TRBJ1-1, the V gene TRBV5-1, with a tentative D call TRBD1 (6 bases). The germline CDR1 and CDR2 sequences are SGHRS and YFSETQ. The germline V and J ends were trimmed by 0 bases and 5 bases, with 14 bases remaining between them. The CDR3 is 15 amino acids. Here the CDR3 reads CASSLVGPGVTEAFF. The CDR3 nucleotides are TGCGCCAGCAGCTTGGTCGGTCCAGGGGTAACTGAAGCTTTCTTT.

CDR3 amino acids: CASIITGFYNEQFF. In DNA, the CDR3 is TGTGCCAGCATTATAACAGGATTCTACAATGAGCAGTTCTTC. The chain employs TRBV6-1 and TRBJ2-1, with a tentative D call TRBD1 (5 bases). The CDR3 sequence is 14 residues long. Germline V gives CDR1 MNHNS, CDR2 SASEGT. V lost 7 bases to trimming and J lost 3 bases, with 13 bases between them.

The genes are TRBV6-5 and TRBJ2-3; tentative D call: TRBD2 (6 bases). Looked up from germline, CDR1 is MNHEY and CDR2 is SVGAGI. With 5 bases removed from V and 3 bases from J, the gap between germline ends came to 15 bases. The CDR3 totals 15 residues. The CDR3 DNA reads as TGTGCCAGCAGTGCCGGGACTCAGAGGACAGATACGCAGTATTTT. This translates into CASSAGTQRTDTQYF.

V and J are TRBV9 and TRBJ2-7; 7 bases map to TRBD2. Germline CDR1 reads SGDLS; CDR2 reads YYNGEE. The junction had 4 bases not matched to a gene; V was cut back by 0 bases and J by 4 bases. The CDR3 is 14 residues long. CDR3 residues: CASSVDLGGYEQYF. The CDR3 DNA reads TGTGCCAGCAGCGTAGATTTGGGGGGGTACGAGCAGTACTTC.

V usage is TRBV5-5 and J usage is TRBJ2-1, with 7 bases matching TRBD2. The trim removed 2 bases at V and 8 bases at J, leaving 10 bases unmatched. This CDR3 has 15 residues. Germline V CDR1 and CDR2: SGHKS, YYEKEE (reference sequence). The CDR3 sequence is CASSFYYQRGDEQFF. CDR3 bases: TGTGCCAGCAGCTTTTATTACCAACGGGGGGATGAGCAGTTCTTC.

This chain connects TRBV7-2 to TRBJ1-2; D unresolved. Germline V CDR1 and CDR2: SGHTA, FQGNSA. V lost 1 base and J 8 bases, leaving 14 bases between the germline ends. This CDR3 has 14 residues. The CDR3: CASSLGSDSEGYTF. The CDR3, as DNA: TGTGCCAGCAGCTTAGGAAGTGACTCGGAGGGCTACACCTTC. The variable domain in full, completed from reference TRBV7-2 and TRBJ1-2, reads GAGVSQSPSNKVTEKGKDVELRCDPISGHTALYWYRQSLGQGLEFLIYFQGNSAPDKSGLPSDRFSAERTGGSVSTLTIQRTQQEDSAVYLCASSLGSDSEGYTFGSGTRLTVV.

This chain links TRBV18 with TRBJ1-5, with D tentatively TRBD1 (6 bases). Trimming shortened V by 3 bases and J by 3 bases, and 9 bases separated the two germline ends. This CDR3 is 14 amino acids long. The germline CDR1 and CDR2 sequences are KGHSH and LQKENI. The CDR3 DNA reads TGTGCCAGCTCACCCGGACAGCACAATCAGCCCCAGCATTTT. Translation: CASSPGQHNQPQHF.

The chain links TRBV6-1 to TRBJ1-1, with a possible D match to TRBD1 (5 bases). CDR1 and CDR2 from the germline V gene are MNHNS and SASEGT. Trimming left V 7 bases short and J 7 bases short, with 10 bases between. The CDR3 runs 11 residues. Written as DNA, the CDR3 is TGTGCCAGCACCCAGGGCCGTGAAGCTTTCTTT. It encodes CASTQGREAFF.

The genes are TRBV19 and TRBJ2-7; unclear D gene. Trimming cost V 4 bases and J 3 bases, with 4 bases left between them. CDR3 length: 11 residues. The germline CDR1 and CDR2 sequences are LNHDA and SQIVND (reference sequence). For the CDR3, the DNA is TGTGCCAGTAGTAACTACTACGAGCAGTACTTC. Its protein is CASSNYYEQYF.

The CDR3 reads CSVWDGGAGGYTF. CDR3 in DNA: TGCAGCGTCTGGGACGGTGGGGCGGGAGGCTACACCTTC. The chain recombines TRBV29-1 with TRBJ1-2; D is possibly TRBD1 (5 bases). The CDR3 spans 13 residues. V was cut by 6 bases and J by 8 bases, with 19 bases left in between. The V gene's germline CDR1 is SQVTM and CDR2 ANQGSEA.

Notes on this clone: One end of the junction is discordant with germline, which a read error may explain. Other DNA sequences of this sample code for an identical CDR3. The chain has TRBV6-1 and TRBJ1-2; 7 bases are shared with TRBD1. This CDR3 is 18 amino acids long. The germline gives CDR1 MNHNS, CDR2 SASEGT. CDR3 nucleotides: TGCGCCAGCAGTGAATTCCGGACAGGAGAATTCACATATGGTGGCTACACCTTC. Amino acid sequence: CASSEFRTGEFTYGGYTF.

The chain recombines TRBV19 with TRBJ2-1; 9 bases agree with TRBD1. The germline gives CDR1 LNHDA, CDR2 SQIVND (reference sequence). The CDR3 is 15 residues long. V dropped 5 bases and J dropped 3; count of bases not matched to a gene: 5. CDR3 sequence (DNA): TGTGCCAGTAGTCTAGGGACAGGGCTCTACAATGAGCAGTTCTTC. This translates into CASSLGTGLYNEQFF.

The chain has TRBV28 and TRBJ2-2; 12 positions match TRBD2. The J segment lost 3 bases and the V segment lost 1 base, leaving 9 bases of the junction unmatched. CDR1 is MDHEN, CDR2 SYDVKM, per germline. This CDR3 is built from 19 residues. The CDR3: CASSLSPLAGGPDTGELFF. DNA for the CDR3: TGTGCCAGCAGTTTATCGCCTCTAGCGGGGGGGCCCGACACCGGGGAGCTGTTTTTT. The full variable domain, in which reference TRBV28 and TRBJ2-2 provide the parts outside the CDR3, is DVKVTQSSRYLVKRTGEKVFLECVQDMDHENMFWYRQDPGLGLRLIYFSYDVKMKEKGDIPEGYSVSREKKERFSLILESASTNQTSMYLCASSLSPLAGGPDTGELFFGEGSRLTVL.

The rearrangement uses TRBV27 and TRBJ2-7, with TRBD1 matching over 12 bases. V shed 5 bases and J 4 bases; nucleotides not matched to a gene: 6. CDR1 is MNHEY and CDR2 is SMNVEV in the germline V gene (reference sequence). The CDR3 loop spans 15 amino acids. The CDR3 DNA follows: TGTGCCAGCAGTCTGGGACAGGGGGCGACGTACGAGCAGTACTTC. The encoded protein is CASSLGQGATYEQYF.